The clone carrying this TCR beta chain was picked up many times. Its antigen is still unknown. Making use of molecular barcodes, quantitative 5'-RACE generated TCR beta libraries. A single record per CDR3 protein comes from TCRdb applying MiXCR to the 5' RACE reads. The sample has 85,000 to 100,000 distinct CDR3 sequences, about 8% seen once; the top ten hold 9.9%. This specimen comes from a study of CD8 T cells in ankylosing spondylitis. CDR1 MNHEY and CDR2 SVGAGI come from the germline V gene. Trimming took 0 bases from V and 8 from J, leaving 7 bases between them. The CDR3 contains 13 residues. Study results and limitations: Clones linked to the disease showed a CD8+ phenotype. They occurred at relatively low frequencies in peripheral blood. It appeared that ankylosing spondylitis blood was characterized by a TCR beta motif of about eight highly homologous variants.

The sequence was obtained from a male donor with ankylosing spondylitis or in good health (not recorded which). The chain has TRBV6-5 and TRBJ2-2; D remains unclear. The source material was blood, either unsorted or a sorted T cell fraction (not recorded which). The CDR3 here is CASSYSELGELFF. DNA of the CDR3: TGTGCCAGCAGTTACTCGGAGCTTGGGGAGCTGTTTTTT.